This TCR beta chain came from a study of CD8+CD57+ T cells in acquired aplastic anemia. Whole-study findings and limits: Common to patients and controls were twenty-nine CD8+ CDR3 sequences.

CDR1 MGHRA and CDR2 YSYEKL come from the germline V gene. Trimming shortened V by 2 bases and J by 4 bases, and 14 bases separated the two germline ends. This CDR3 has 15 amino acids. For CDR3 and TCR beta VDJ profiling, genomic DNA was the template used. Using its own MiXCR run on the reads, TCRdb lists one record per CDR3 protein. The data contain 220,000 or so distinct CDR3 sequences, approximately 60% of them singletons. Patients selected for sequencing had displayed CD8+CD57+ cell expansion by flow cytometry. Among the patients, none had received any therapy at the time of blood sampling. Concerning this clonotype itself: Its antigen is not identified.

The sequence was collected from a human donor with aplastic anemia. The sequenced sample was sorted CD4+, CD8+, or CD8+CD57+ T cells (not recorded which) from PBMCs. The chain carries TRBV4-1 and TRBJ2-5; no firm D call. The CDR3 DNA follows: TGCGCCAGCAGCCAAATCCCAGTGGGTACAGAGACCCAGTACTTC. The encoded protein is CASSQIPVGTETQYF.